This entry lists 7 T cell receptor beta chains sequenced from one sample in a study of blood T cell repertoires in COVID-19. Repertoires were generated with immunoSEQ multiplex PCR, while TCRdb's copy carries only in-frame clones and drops some. In the table there are about 160,000 clones, 80% to 90% of which are singletons. Sequenced sample: PBMCs or T cells enriched from blood (not recorded which). These receptor sequences come from a man aged 50 to 60 who had recovered from COVID-19.

This clone was observed a single time. This rearrangement joins TRBV11-2 to TRBJ2-3; 10 bases agree with TRBD2. Trimming took 3 bases from V and 4 from J; bases not matched to a gene: 7. The CDR3 extends over 16 amino acids. Per the germline V gene, CDR1 is SGHAT and CDR2 is FQNNGV. CDR3 amino acids: CASSFVSSGGADTQYF. In nucleotides, the CDR3 is TGTGCCAGCAGCTTCGTTTCTAGCGGGGGTGCAGATACGCAGTATTTT.

V gene TRBV3-1 (or the pseudogene TRBV3-2) combines with J gene TRBJ1-4, with D perhaps matching TRBD1 (6 bases). Germline assignment: CDR1 LGHDT and CDR2 YNNKEL (reference sequence). V was clipped by 1 base and J by 6 bases, with 18 bases between them. The CDR3 sequence is 17 residues long. The CDR3 DNA is TGTGCCAGCAGCCAAGGTCTCAGGGGTCTTGGGCATGAAAAACTGTTTTTT. Translating it yields CASSQGLRGLGHEKLFF.

This chain uses TRBV2 with TRBJ2-3; tentative D call: TRBD2 (5 bases). From germline, CDR1 is SNHLY and CDR2 FYNNEI. V shed 8 bases and J shed 2 bases, with 14 bases lying between them. The CDR3 loop spans 14 amino acids. For the CDR3, the DNA is TGTGCCAGCGTGGGAGAACGACCCACAGATACGCAGTATTTT. Translation: CASVGERPTDTQYF.

The chain joins TRBV19 to TRBJ2-2; TRBD2 aligns across 10 bases. Germline trimming cut 7 bases from V and 5 bases from J; bases unmatched to any gene: 10. This CDR3 is built from 16 residues. CDR1 LNHDA and CDR2 SQIVND come from the germline V gene (reference sequence). Here the CDR3 reads CASTRLAGAGTGELFF. The CDR3 nucleotides read TGTGCCAGTACCCGTCTAGCGGGGGCGGGGACCGGGGAGCTGTTTTTT.

The genes are TRBV10-2 and TRBJ1-1; D might be TRBD1 (5 bases). The CDR3 loop spans 13 amino acids. Deletions cut 9 bases from V and 4 bases from J, with 15 bases between. The germline CDR1 and CDR2 sequences are WSHSY and SAAADI. The CDR3 spells CASKGIRGTEAFF. DNA of the CDR3: TGCGCCAGTAAAGGAATAAGGGGCACTGAAGCTTTCTTT.

This clone was seen once. The chain recombines TRBV5-4 with TRBJ2-5, with D uncertain. The CDR3 covers 15 residues. The germline V and J ends were trimmed by 0 bases and 1 base, with 10 bases remaining between them. Looked up from germline, CDR1 is SGHNT and CDR2 is YYREEE (reference sequence). The CDR3 nucleotides read TGTGCCAGCAGCTTGGCGTCACTACCCCAAGAGACCCAGTACTTC. This gives the protein CASSLASLPQETQYF.

The V and J genes are TRBV5-5 and TRBJ1-2; 9 nucleotides agree with TRBD1. Trimming at V came to 4 bases and at J to 4 bases, leaving 11 bases not matched to a gene. This CDR3 comprises 16 residues. Germline CDR1 SGHKS, CDR2 YYEKEE (reference sequence). The CDR3, as DNA: TGTGCCAGCAGCCCGGCCGGGACAGGGACGTTCTATGGCTACACCTTC. This sequence encodes CASSPAGTGTFYGYTF.